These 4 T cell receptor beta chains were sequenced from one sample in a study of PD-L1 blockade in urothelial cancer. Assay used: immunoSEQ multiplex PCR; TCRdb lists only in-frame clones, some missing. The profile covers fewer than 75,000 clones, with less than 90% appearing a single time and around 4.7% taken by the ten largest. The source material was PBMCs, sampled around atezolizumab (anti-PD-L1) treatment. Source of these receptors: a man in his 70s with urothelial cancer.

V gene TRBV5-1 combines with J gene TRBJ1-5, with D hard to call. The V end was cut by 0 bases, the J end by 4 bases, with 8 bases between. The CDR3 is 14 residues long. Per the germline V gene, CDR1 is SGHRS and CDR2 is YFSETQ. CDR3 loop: CASSLEPQNQPQHF. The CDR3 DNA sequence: TGCGCCAGCAGCTTGGAGCCCCAAAATCAGCCCCAGCATTTT.

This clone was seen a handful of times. CDR3 amino acids: CASSWSGNTEAFF. The CDR3 DNA follows: TGTGCCAGCAGTTGGAGCGGTAACACTGAAGCTTTCTTT. The J gene is TRBJ1-1, the V gene TRBV6-5; D remains unclear. Between the trimmed V and J ends, which lost 4 bases and 2 bases, there was a span of 8 bases. The germline gives CDR1 MNHEY, CDR2 SVGAGI. The CDR3 covers 13 residues.

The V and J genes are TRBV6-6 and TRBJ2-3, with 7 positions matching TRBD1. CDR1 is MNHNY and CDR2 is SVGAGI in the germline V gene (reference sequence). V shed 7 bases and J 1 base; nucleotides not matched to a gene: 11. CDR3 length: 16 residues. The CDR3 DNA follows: TGTGCCAGCAAAGCCGCCGACAGGGATCGCACAGATACGCAGTATTTT. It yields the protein CASKAADRDRTDTQYF.

The DNA for the CDR3 is TGTGCCAGCAGCGGGGACAGGGCGAACACTGAAGCTTTCTTT. It codes for CASSGDRANTEAFF. The J gene is TRBJ1-1, the V gene TRBV7-6; 9 positions agree with TRBD1. CDR3 length: 14 amino acids. Trimming cost V 5 bases and J 1 base; bases outside gene matches: 2. Germline V gives CDR1 SGHVS, CDR2 FNYEAQ.